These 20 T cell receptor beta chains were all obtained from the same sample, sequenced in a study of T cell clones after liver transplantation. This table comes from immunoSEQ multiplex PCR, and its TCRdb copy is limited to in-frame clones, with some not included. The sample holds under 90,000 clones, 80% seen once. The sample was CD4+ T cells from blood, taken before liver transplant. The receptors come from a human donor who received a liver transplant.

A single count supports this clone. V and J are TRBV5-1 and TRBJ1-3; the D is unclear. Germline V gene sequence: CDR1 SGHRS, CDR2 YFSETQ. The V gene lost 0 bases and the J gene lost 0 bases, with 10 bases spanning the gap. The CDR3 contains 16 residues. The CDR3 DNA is TGCGCCAGCAGCTTGGAAGCGCCCGACTCTGGAAACACCATATATTTT. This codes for CASSLEAPDSGNTIYF.

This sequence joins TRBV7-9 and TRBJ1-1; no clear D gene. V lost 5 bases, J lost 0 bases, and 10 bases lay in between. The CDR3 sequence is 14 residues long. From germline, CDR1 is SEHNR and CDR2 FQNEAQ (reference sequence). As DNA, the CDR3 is TGTGCCAGCAGCCTCCTAGCGGTGAACACTGAAGCTTTCTTT. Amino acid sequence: CASSLLAVNTEAFF.

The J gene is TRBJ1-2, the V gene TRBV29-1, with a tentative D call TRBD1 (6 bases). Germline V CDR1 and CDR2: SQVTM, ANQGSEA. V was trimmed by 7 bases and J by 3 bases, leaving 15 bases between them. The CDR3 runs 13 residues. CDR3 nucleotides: TGCAGCGCCCACAGGGCAAGGGACTATGGCTACACCTTC. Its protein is CSAHRARDYGYTF.

CDR3 residues: CASSDGISYEQYF. CDR3 nucleotide sequence: TGTGCCAGCAGCGACGGGATCTCCTACGAGCAGTACTTC. The chain combines TRBV6-5 with TRBJ2-7, with a possible D match to TRBD2 (5 bases). V was clipped by 6 bases and J by 0 bases, with 9 bases between them. CDR3 length equals 13 residues. Germline CDR1 reads MNHEY; CDR2 reads SVGAGI.

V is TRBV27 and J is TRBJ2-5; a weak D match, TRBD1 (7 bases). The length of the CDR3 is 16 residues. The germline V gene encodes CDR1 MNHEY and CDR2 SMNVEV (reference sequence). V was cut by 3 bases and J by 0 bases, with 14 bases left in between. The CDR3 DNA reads TGTGCCAGCAGTTTCTCAGGGGGGAGGTACCAAGAGACCCAGTACTTC. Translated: CASSFSGGRYQETQYF.

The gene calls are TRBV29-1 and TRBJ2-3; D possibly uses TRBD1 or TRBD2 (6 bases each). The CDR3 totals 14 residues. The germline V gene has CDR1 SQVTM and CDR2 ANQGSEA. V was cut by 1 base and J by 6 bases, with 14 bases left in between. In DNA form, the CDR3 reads TGCAGCGTTGAAGGTGCTAGGGGGGCGGATACGCAGTATTTT. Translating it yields CSVEGARGADTQYF.

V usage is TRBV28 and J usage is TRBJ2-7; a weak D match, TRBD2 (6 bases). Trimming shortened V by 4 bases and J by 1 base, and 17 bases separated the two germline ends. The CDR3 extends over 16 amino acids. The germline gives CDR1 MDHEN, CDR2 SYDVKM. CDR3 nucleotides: TGTGCCAGCAGTTCGGGAGCAGCCAAAGAATCCTACGAGCAGTACTTC. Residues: CASSSGAAKESYEQYF.

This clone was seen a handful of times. The CDR3 coding sequence is TGTGCCAGCAGCTTAGGTCGGCAACCCTCCTACGAGCAGTACTTC. As protein: CASSLGRQPSYEQYF. The chain recombines TRBV11-2 with TRBJ2-7; D is unresolved. The germline V gene has CDR1 SGHAT and CDR2 FQNNGV. V lost 1 base and J 0 bases, leaving 10 bases between the germline ends. This CDR3 spans 15 amino acids.

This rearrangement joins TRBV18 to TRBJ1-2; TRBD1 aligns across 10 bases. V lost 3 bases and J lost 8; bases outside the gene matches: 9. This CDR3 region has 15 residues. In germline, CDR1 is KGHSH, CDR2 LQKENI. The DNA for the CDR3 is TGTGCCAGCTCACCGGTTGGACAGGGGGGAGCGGGCTACACCTTC. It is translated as CASSPVGQGGAGYTF.

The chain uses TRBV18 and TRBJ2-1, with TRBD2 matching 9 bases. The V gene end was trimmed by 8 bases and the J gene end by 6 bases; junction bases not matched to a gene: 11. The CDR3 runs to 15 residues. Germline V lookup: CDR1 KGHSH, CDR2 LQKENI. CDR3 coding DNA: TGTGCCAGCCTAACCGGGACTAGCAGTGGCAATGAGCAGTTCTTC. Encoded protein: CASLTGTSSGNEQFF.

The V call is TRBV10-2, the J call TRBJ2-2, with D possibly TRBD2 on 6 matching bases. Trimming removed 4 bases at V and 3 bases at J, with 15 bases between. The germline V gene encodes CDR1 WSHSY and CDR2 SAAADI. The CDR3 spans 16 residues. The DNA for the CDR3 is TGCGCCAGCAGTGGCCTGGGTTGGGGGGACACCGGGGAGCTGTTTTTT. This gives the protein CASSGLGWGDTGELFF.

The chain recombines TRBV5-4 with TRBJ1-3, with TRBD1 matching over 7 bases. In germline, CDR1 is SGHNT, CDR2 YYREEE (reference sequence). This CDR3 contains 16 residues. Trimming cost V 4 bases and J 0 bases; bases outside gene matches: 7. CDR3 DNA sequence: TGTGCCAGCAGCACAGGGACAGCGGTCTCTGGAAACACCATATATTTT. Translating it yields CASSTGTAVSGNTIYF.

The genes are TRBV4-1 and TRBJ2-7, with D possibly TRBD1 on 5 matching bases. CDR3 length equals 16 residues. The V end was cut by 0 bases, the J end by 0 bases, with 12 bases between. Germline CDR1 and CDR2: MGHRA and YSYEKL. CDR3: CASSQDQGRFSYEQYF. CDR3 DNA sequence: TGCGCCAGCAGCCAAGACCAGGGTAGATTCTCCTACGAGCAGTACTTC.

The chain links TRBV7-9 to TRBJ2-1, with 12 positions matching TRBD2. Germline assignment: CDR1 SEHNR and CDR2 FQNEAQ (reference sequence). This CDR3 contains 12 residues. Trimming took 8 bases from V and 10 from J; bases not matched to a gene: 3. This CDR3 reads CASSGTSGEQFF. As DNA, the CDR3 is TGTGCCAGCTCCGGGACTAGCGGGGAGCAGTTCTTC.

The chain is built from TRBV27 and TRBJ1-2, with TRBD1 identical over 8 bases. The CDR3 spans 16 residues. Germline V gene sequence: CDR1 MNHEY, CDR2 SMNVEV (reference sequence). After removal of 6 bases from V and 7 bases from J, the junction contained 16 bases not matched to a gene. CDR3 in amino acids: CASSRDRSPAAGGYTF. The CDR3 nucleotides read TGTGCCAGCAGCCGGGACAGGTCACCAGCGGCGGGTGGCTACACCTTC.

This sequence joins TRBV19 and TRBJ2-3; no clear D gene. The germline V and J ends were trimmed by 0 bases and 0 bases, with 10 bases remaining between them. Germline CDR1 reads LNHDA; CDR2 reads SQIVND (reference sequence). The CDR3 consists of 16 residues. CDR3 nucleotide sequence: TGTGCCAGTAGTATAGATCGATGGGCTAGCACAGATACGCAGTATTTT. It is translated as CASSIDRWASTDTQYF. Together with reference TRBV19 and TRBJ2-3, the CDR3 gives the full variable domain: DGGITQSPKYLFRKEGQNVTLSCEQNLNHDAMYWYRQDPGQGLRLIYYSQIVNDFQKGDIAEGYSVSREKKESFPLTVTSAQKNPTAFYLCASSIDRWASTDTQYFGPGTRLTVL.

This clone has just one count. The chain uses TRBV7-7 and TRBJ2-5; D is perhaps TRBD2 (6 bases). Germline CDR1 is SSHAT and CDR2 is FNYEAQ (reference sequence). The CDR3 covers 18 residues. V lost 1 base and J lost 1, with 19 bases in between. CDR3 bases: TGTGCCAGCAGCTTAGGGCCCCCCGGGCGGGGACTCCAAGAGACCCAGTACTTC. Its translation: CASSLGPPGRGLQETQYF.

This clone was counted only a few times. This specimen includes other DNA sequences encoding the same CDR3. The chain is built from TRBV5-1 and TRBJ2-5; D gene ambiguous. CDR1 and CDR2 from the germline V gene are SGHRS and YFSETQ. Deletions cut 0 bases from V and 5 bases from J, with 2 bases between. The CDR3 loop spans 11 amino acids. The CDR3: CASSLDETQYF. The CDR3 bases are TGCGCCAGCAGCTTGGACGAGACCCAGTACTTC.

The CDR3 sequence is CASSASGRTETQYF. DNA for the CDR3: TGTGCCAGCAGCGCTAGCGGGAGGACTGAGACCCAGTACTTC. V and J are TRBV7-9 and TRBJ2-5; 11 nucleotides match TRBD2. V dropped 5 bases and J dropped 5; count of bases not matched to a gene: 4. CDR3 length: 14 residues. Germline-derived CDR1 and CDR2 are SEHNR and FQNEAQ (reference sequence).

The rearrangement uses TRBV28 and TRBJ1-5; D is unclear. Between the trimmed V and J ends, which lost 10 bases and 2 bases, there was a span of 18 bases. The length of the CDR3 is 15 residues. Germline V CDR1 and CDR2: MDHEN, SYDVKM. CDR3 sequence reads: CATVPGSAGNQPQHF. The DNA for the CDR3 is TGTGCCACGGTCCCCGGGTCGGCTGGCAATCAGCCCCAGCATTTT.